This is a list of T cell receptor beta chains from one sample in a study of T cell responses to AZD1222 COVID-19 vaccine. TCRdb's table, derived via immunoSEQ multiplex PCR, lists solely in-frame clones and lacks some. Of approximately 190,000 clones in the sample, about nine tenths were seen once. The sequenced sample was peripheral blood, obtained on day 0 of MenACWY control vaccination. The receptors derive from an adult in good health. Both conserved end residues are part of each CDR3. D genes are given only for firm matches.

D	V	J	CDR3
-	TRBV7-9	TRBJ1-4	CASSLVELVGEKLFF
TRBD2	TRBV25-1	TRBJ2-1	CASSSTLAGDYNEQFF
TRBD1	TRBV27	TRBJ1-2	CASSLAGTGNYGYTF
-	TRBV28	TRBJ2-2	CASTTWDGNTGELFF
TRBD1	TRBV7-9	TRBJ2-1	CASSSDRSSYNEQFF
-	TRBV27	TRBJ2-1	CASNMGAEQFF
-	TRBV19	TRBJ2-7	CASSPTIAYEQYF
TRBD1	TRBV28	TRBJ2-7	CASSFGDRGYEQYF
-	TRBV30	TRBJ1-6	CAWSLRGASLWSYNSPLHF
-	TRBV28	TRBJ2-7	CATKEGGIDEQYF
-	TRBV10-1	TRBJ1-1	CASTLPGPNTEAFF
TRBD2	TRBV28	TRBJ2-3	CASSPLAATYTDTQYF
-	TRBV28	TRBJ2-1	CASRQTGTQNEQFF